The TCR beta chain described here comes from a study of blood T cell repertoires in COVID-19. In the study overall: COVID-19 samples collected from the United States, Italy and Spain covered acute and convalescent phases. Sample material is recorded as cDNA or gDNA derived from T cells, B-cell-depleted T cells, or PBMCs.

CDR3 length equals 13 residues. CDR1 is SQVTM and CDR2 is ANQGSEA in the germline V gene. V shed 0 bases and J shed 2 bases, with 5 bases lying between them. Per the authors' pipeline: Amplifying reference gene primers gave estimates of nucleated cell counts. Some clones are missing from TCRdb's copy, which holds only in-frame ones; the method was immunoSEQ multiplex PCR. D and trimming were read from the DNA, whereas the V and J calls and clone size are those reported in that table. This table holds over 90,000 clones, 81% found once. Specimen: peripheral blood. The chain carries TRBV29-1 and TRBJ2-1; D is uncertain. The receptor was isolated from a man in his sixties with acute or convalescent COVID-19. The CDR3 nucleotides read TGCAGCGTTGAAGAATGGCCCTACAATGAGCAGTTCTTC. Translation gives CSVEEWPYNEQFF.